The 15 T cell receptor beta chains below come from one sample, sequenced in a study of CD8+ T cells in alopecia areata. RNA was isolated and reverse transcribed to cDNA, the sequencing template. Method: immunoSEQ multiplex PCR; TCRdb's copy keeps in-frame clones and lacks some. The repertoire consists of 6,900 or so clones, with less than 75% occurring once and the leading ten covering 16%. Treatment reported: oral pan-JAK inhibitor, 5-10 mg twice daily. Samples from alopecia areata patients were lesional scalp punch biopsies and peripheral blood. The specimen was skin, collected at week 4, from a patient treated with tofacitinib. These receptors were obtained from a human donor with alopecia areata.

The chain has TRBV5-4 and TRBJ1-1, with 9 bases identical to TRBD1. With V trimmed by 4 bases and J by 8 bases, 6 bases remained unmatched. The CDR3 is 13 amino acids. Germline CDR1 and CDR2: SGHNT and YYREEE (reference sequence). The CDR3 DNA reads TGTGCCAGCAGCGCTACGGGACAGGGCGAAGCTTTCTTT. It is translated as CASSATGQGEAFF.

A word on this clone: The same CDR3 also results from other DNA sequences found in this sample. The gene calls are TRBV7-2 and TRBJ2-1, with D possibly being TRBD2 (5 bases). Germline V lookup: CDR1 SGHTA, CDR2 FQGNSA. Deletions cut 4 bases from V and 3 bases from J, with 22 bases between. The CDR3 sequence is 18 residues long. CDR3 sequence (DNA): TGTGCCAGCAGCTATTACCAACGGAGGTTTCGAAACTACAATGAGCAGTTCTTC. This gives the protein CASSYYQRRFRNYNEQFF.

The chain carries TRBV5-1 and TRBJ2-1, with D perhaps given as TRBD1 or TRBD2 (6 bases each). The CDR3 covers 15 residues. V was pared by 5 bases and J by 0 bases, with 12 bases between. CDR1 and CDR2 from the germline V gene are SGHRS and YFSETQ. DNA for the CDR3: TGCGCCAGCAGTTTACAGGGACTCTCCTACAATGAGCAGTTCTTC. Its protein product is CASSLQGLSYNEQFF.

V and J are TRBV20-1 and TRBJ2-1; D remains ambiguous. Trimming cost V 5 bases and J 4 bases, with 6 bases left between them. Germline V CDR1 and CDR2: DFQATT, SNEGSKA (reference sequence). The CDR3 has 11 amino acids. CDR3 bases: TGCAGTGCTGATCTTTACAATGAGCAGTTCTTC. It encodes CSADLYNEQFF.

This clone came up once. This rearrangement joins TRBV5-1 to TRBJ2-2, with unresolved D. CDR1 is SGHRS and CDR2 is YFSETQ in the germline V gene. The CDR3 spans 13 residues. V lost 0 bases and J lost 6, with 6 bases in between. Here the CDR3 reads CASSLGGSGELFF. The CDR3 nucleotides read TGCGCCAGCAGCTTGGGTGGGTCCGGGGAGCTGTTTTTT.

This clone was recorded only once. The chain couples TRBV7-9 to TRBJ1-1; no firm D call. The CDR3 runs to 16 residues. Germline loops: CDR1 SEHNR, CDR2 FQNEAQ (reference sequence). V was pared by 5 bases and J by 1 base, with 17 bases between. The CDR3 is CASSPPRGQANTEAFF. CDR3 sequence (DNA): TGTGCCAGCAGCCCCCCCCGTGGGCAGGCGAACACTGAAGCTTTCTTT.

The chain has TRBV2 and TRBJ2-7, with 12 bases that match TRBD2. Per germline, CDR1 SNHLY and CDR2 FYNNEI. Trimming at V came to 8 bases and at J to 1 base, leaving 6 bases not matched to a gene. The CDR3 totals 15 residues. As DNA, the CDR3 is TGTGCCAGCCGCCTGGGACTAGCGGGTTCCTACGAGCAGTACTTC. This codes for CASRLGLAGSYEQYF. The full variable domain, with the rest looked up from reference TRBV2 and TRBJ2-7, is EPEVTQTPSHQVTQMGQEVILRCVPISNHLYFYWYRQILGQKVEFLVSFYNNEISEKSEIFDDQFSVERPDGSNFTLKIRSTKLEDSAMYFCASRLGLAGSYEQYFGPGTRLTVT.

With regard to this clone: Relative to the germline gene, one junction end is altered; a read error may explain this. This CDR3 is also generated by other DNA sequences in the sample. The CDR3: CASSLARRDSPLYGYTF. CDR3 nucleotides: TGTGCTAGCAGCTTAGCCCGCCGGGACAGTCCTCTTTATGGCTACACCTTC. The chain has TRBV7-2 and TRBJ1-2, with 7 bases that match TRBD1. Per the germline V gene, CDR1 is SGHTA and CDR2 is FQGNSA. The CDR3 is 17 amino acids.

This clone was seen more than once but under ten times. The CDR3 here is CASSLFRDSLFF. The DNA of the CDR3 is TGTGCCAGCAGCCTATTTCGGGACTCGCTGTTCTTC. The chain links TRBV7-8 to TRBJ2-1; possible D gene TRBD2, 6 bases. The ends were cut back, 5 bases at V and 15 bases at J, with 17 bases in the middle. Germline CDR1 reads SGHVS; CDR2 reads FQNEAQ. The CDR3 length is 12 residues.

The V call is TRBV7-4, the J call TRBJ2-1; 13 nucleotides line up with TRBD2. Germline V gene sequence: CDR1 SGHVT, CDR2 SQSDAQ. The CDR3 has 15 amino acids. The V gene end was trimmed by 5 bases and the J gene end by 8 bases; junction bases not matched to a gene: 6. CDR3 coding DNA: TGTGCCAGCAGCCCGGGACTAGCGGGGTGGGATGAGCAGTTCTTC. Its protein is CASSPGLAGWDEQFF.

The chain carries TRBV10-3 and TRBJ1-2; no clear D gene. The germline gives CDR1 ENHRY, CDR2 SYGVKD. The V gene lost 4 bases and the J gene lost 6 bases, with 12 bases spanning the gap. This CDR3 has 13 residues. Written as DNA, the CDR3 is TGTGCCATCAGTGTGCGGTATCCCCATGGCTACACCTTC. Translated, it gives CAISVRYPHGYTF.

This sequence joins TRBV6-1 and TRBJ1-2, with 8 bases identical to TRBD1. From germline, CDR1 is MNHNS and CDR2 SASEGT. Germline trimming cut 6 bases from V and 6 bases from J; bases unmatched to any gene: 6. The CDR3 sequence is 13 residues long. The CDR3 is CASSLDRVDGYTF. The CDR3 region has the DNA TGTGCCAGCAGCCTGGACAGGGTTGATGGCTACACCTTC.

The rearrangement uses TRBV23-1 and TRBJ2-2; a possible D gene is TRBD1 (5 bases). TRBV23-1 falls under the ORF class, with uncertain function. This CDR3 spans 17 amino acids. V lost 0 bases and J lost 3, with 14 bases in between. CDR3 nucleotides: TGCGCCAGCAGTCAATCGTCGAAGGGGCCGCACACCGGGGAGCTGTTTTTT. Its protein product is CASSQSSKGPHTGELFF.

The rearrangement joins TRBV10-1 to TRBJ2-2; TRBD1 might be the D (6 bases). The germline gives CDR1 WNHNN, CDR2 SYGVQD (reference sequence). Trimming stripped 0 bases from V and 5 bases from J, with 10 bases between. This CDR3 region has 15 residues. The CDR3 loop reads CASSESRTATGELFF. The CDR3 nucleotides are TGCGCCAGCAGTGAGTCGAGGACAGCTACCGGGGAGCTGTTTTTT.

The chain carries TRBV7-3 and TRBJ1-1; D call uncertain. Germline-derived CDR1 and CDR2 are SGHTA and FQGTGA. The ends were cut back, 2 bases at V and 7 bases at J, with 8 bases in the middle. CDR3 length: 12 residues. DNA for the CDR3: TGTGCCAGCAGCTTAGATGGTGGTGAAGCTTTCTTT. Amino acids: CASSLDGGEAFF.